This TCR beta chain was retrieved from a study of metastatic and nonmetastatic thyroid tumors. Whole-study context: The authors compared repertoires across blood and tumor or nodule tissue from malignant and benign thyroid patients. Study outcomes and limitations: TCR beta diversity was reportedly significantly higher in malignant thyroid tumors than benign nodules, in blood and tumor.

The germline gives CDR1 MDHEN, CDR2 SYDVKM. J lost 0 bases, V lost 6 bases, and 17 bases had no gene match. The CDR3 consists of 19 residues. In the original processing: It was from CDR3 differences across clinicopathological groups that a distant-metastasis classifier for papillary thyroid cancer was built. TCRdb reassembled clones from the PCR reads with MiXCR. The V and J calls were not made by the authors but by TCRdb's processing. The sample records 75,000 to 100,000 clones, about 13% being singletons. Every patient was untreated before thyroid surgery. This clone was picked up many times. What it binds is not known.

The sample comprised blood. The V gene is TRBV28, the J gene TRBJ1-3; 7 bases agree with TRBD1. The clonotype comes from a female donor with papillary thyroid cancer or a benign thyroid nodule (not recorded which). Some clones in this sample may be carry-over from other donors' samples. The CDR3 region is CASSLGGQLRASSGNTIYF. CDR3 nucleotide sequence: TGTGCCAGCAGCTTAGGGGGACAGCTTCGCGCTAGCTCTGGAAACACCATATATTTT.